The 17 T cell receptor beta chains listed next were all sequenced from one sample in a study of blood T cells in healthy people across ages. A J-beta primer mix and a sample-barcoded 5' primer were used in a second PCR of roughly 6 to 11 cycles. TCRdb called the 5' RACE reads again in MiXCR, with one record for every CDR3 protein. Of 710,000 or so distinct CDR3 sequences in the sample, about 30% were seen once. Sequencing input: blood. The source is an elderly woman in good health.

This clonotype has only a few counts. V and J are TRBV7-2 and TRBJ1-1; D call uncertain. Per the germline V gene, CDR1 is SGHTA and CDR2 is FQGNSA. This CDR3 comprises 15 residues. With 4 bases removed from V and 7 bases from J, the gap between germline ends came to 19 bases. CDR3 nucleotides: TGTGCCAGCAGCTATGGGTCAGCCACGCTATATGAAGCTTTCTTT. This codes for CASSYGSATLYEAFF.

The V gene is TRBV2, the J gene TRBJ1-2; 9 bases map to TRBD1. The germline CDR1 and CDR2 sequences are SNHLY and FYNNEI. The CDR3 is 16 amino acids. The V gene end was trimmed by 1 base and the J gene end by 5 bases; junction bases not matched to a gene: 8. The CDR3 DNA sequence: TGTGCCAGCAGTGAAGAGTCCGGGACAGGGCTTTATGGCTACACCTTC. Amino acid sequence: CASSEESGTGLYGYTF.

DNA of the CDR3: TGTGCCAGTAGTATCAGGCAGGGCAATCAGCCCCAGCATTTT. Translating it yields CASSIRQGNQPQHF. The genes are TRBV19 and TRBJ1-5; D is unclear. V shed 3 bases and J shed 2 bases, with 8 bases lying between them. The germline CDR1 and CDR2 sequences are LNHDA and SQIVND (reference sequence). The CDR3 is 14 residues long.

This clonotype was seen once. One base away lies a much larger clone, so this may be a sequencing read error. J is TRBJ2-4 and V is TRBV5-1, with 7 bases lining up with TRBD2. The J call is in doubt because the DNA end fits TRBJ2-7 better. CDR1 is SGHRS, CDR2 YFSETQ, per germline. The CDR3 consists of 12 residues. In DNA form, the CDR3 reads TGCGCCAGCTGTAGGAGCGGGAACGAGCAGTACTTC. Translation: CASCRSGNEQYF.

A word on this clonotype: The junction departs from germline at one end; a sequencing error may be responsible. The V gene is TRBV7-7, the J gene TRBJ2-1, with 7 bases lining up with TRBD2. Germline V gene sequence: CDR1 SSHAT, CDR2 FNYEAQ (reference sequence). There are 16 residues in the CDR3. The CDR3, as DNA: TGTGCTAGCAGCTTAGCGGAGGACGGGAGGAGGAATGAGCAGTTCTTC. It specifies CASSLAEDGRRNEQFF.

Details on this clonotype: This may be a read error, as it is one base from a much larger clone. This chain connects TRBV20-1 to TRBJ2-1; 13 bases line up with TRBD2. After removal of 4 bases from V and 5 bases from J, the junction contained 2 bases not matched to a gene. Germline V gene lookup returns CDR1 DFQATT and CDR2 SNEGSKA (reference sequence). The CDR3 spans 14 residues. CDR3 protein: CSAKGLAGDNEQFF. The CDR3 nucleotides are TGCAGTGCTAAAGGACTAGCGGGGGACAATGAGCAGTTCTTC.

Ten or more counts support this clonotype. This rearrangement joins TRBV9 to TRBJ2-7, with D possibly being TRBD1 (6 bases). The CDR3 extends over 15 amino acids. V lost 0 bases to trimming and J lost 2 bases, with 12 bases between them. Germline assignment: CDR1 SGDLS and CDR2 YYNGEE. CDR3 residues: CASSVAGGLAYEQYF. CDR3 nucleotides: TGTGCCAGCAGCGTAGCTGGGGGCCTTGCCTACGAGCAGTACTTC.

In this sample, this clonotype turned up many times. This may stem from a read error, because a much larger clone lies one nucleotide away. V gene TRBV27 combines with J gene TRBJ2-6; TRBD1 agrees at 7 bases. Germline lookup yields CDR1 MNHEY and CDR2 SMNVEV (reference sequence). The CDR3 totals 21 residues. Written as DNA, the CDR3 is TGTGCCAGCAGTCCCTTTTTCAAGGCAGGGGGTTCATCCTCTGGGGCCAACGTCCGGACTTTC. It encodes CASSPFFKAGGSSSGANVRTF.

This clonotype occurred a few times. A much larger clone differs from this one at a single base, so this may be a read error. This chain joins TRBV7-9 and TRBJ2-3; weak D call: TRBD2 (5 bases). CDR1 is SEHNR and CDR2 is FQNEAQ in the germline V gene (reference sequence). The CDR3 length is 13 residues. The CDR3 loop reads CSSTLTRGDTQYF. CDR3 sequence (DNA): TGTTCCAGCACCTTGACTCGGGGAGATACGCAGTATTTT.

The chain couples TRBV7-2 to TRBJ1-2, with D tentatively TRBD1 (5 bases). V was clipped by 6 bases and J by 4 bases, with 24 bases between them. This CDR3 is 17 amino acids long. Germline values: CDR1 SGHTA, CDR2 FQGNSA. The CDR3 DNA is TGTGCCAGCAGTCTCATTCCGACAGCCTCCCAAGTCTATGGCTACACCTTC. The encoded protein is CASSLIPTASQVYGYTF. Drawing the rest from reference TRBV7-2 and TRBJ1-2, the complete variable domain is GAGVSQSPSNKVTEKGKDVELRCDPISGHTALYWYRQSLGQGLEFLIYFQGNSAPDKSGLPSDRFSAERTGGSVSTLTIQRTQQEDSAVYLCASSLIPTASQVYGYTFGSGTRLTVV.

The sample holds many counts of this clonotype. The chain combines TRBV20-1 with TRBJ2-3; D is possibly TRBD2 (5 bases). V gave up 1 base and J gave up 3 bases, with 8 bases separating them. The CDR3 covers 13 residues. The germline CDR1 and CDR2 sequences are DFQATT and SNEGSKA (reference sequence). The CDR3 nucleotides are TGCAGTGCTAGAGGCCCGGGGACAGATACGCAGTATTTT. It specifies CSARGPGTDTQYF.

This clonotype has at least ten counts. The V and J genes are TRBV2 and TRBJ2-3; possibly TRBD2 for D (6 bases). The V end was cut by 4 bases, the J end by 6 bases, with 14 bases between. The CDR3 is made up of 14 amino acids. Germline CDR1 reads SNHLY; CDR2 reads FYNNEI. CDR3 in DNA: TGTGCCAGCAGTGGGGGACTGCAGTTCGATACGCAGTATTTT. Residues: CASSGGLQFDTQYF.

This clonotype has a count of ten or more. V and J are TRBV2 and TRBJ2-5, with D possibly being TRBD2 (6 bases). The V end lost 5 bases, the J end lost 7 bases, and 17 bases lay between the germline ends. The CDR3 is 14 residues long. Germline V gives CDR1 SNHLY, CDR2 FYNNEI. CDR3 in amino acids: CASSFERALGTQYF. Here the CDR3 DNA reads TGTGCCAGCAGTTTCGAGCGGGCCCTGGGGACCCAGTACTTC.

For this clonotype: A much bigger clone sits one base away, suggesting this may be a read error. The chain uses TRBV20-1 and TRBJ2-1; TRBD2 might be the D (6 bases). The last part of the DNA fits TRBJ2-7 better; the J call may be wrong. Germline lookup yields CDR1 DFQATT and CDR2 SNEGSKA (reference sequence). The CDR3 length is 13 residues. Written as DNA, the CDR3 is TGCAGTGCTTTCCGGGACTCCTACAATGAGCAGTACTTC. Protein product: CSAFRDSYNEQYF.

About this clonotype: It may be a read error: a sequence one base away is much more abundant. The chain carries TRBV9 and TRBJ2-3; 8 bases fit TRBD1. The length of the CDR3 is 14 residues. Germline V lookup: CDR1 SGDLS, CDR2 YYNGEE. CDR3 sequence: CAGSPTGGRDTQYF. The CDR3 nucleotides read TGTGCCGGCAGCCCTACAGGGGGAAGAGATACGCAGTATTTT.

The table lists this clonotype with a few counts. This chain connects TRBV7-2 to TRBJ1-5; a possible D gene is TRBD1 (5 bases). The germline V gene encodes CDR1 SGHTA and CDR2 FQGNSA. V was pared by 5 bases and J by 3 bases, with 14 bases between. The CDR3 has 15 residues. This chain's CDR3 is CASSPPPGSNQPQHF. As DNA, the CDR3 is TGTGCCAGCAGCCCGCCTCCAGGGTCCAATCAGCCCCAGCATTTT.

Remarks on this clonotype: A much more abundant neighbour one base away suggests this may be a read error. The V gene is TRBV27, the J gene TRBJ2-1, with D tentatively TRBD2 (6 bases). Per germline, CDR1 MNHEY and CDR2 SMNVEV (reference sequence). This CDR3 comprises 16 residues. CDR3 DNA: TGTGCCAACAGTTTGACCGGGGGAAGGCTTTACAATGAGCAGTTCTTC. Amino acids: CANSLTGGRLYNEQFF.